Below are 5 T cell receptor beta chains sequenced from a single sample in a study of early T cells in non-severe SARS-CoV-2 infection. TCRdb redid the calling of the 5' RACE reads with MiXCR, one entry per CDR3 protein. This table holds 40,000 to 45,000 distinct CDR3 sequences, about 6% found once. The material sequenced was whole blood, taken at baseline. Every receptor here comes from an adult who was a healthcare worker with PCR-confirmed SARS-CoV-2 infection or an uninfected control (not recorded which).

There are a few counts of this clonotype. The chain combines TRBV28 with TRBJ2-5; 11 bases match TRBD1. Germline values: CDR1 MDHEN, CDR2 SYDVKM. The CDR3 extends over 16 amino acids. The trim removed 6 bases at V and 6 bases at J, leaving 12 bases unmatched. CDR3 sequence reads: CASRPGQGAGWQTQYF. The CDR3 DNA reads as TGTGCCAGCAGACCCGGACAGGGGGCTGGATGGCAGACCCAGTACTTC.

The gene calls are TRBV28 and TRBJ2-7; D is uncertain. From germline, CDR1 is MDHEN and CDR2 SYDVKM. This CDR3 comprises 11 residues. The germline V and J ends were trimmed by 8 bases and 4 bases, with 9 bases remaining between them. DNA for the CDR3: TGTGCCAGCGGTGGTATATACGAGCAGTACTTC. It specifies CASGGIYEQYF.

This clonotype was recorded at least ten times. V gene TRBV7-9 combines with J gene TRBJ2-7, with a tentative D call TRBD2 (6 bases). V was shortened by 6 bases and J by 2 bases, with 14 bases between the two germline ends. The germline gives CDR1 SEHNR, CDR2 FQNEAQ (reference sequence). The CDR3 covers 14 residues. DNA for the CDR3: TGTGCCAGCAGTCGCGGACGGGGGACCTACGAGCAGTACTTC. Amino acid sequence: CASSRGRGTYEQYF. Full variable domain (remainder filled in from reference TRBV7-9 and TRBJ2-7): DTGVSQNPRHKITKRGQNVTFRCDPISEHNRLYWYRQTLGQGPEFLTYFQNEAQLEKSRLLSDRFSAERPKGSFSTLEIQRTEQGDSAMYLCASSRGRGTYEQYFGPGTRLTVT.

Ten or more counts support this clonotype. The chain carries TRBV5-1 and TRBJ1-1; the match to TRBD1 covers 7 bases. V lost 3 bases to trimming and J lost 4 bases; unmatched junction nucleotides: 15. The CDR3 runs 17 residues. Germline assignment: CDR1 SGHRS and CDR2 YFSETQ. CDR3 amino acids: CASSSYSRQGNTTEAFF. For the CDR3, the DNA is TGCGCCAGCAGCTCCTACTCAAGACAGGGCAACACCACTGAAGCTTTCTTT.

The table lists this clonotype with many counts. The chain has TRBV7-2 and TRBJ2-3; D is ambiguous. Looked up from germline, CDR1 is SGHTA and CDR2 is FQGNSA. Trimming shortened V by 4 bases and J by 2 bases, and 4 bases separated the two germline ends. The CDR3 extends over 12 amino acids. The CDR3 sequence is CASSYYTDTQYF. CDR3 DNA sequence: TGTGCCAGCAGCTACTACACAGATACGCAGTATTTT.